These 20 T cell receptor beta chains were sequenced from one sample in a study of shared clonotypes between healthy human individuals. Naive CD8 cells lacked CD45RO, underwent positive selection for CCR7 and left out terminally differentiated effector memory CD45RA+ cells. Clones were read by immunoSEQ multiplex PCR, and TCRdb kept only the in-frame ones, dropping some. The table includes some 1,900,000 clones, about 95% detected once. Sequencing was done on a sample of naive CD8+ T cells sorted from blood. The receptors come from a man younger than 35 in good health.

The chain uses TRBV19 and TRBJ2-2; D may be TRBD1 or TRBD2 (5 bases each). Germline CDR1 and CDR2: LNHDA and SQIVND (reference sequence). Deletions cut 5 bases from V and 3 bases from J, with 7 bases between. The CDR3 sequence is 13 residues long. CDR3: CASSWGYTGELFF. In DNA, the CDR3 is TGTGCCAGTAGTTGGGGGTACACCGGGGAGCTGTTTTTT.

As to this clone: A junction boundary mismatches the germline segment, possibly from a read error. The V and J genes are TRBV6-1 and TRBJ2-3, with D hard to call. Germline lookup yields CDR1 MNHNS and CDR2 SASEGT. The CDR3 runs to 14 residues. The CDR3 DNA is TGTGCCAGCAGTCTCCACCAAGGTCGAGATATGCAGTATTTT. Protein: CASSLHQGRDMQYF.

J is TRBJ1-6 and V is TRBV7-2; D is unresolved. Germline CDR1 reads SGHTA; CDR2 reads FQGNSA. This CDR3 has 14 residues. V was shortened by 5 bases and J by 11 bases, with 16 bases between the two germline ends. The CDR3 loop is CASSPLLGSPPLHF. In DNA, the CDR3 is TGTGCCAGCAGCCCCCTTCTGGGTTCGCCACCCCTCCACTTT.

The V and J genes are TRBV4-3 and TRBJ1-1; no reliable D call. The CDR3 loop spans 17 amino acids. Trimming removed 0 bases at V and 3 bases at J, with 17 bases between. Germline assignment: CDR1 LGHNA and CDR2 YSLEER. CDR3 DNA: TGCGCCAGCAGCCAAGAACCCCCAACCGTGTGGGACACTGAAGCTTTCTTT. Translated: CASSQEPPTVWDTEAFF.

The chain couples TRBV27 to TRBJ2-7; 10 positions agree with TRBD1. This CDR3 has 14 amino acids. The germline V gene encodes CDR1 MNHEY and CDR2 SMNVEV (reference sequence). The V gene end was trimmed by 3 bases and the J gene end by 7 bases; junction bases not matched to a gene: 6. The CDR3 sequence is CASSFGTGVGEQYF. The CDR3 DNA sequence: TGTGCCAGCAGTTTTGGGACAGGGGTCGGGGAGCAGTACTTC.

This chain connects TRBV11-2 to TRBJ2-2; 10 positions match TRBD2. Germline values: CDR1 SGHAT, CDR2 FQNNGV. The trim removed 5 bases at V and 2 bases at J, leaving 2 bases unmatched. This CDR3 spans 15 amino acids. CDR3 sequence reads: CASSLAGENTGELFF. CDR3 DNA: TGTGCCAGCAGCCTAGCGGGGGAAAACACCGGGGAGCTGTTTTTT.

The chain links TRBV2 to TRBJ2-3; D is unclear. This CDR3 contains 13 residues. With 7 bases removed from V and 3 bases from J, the gap between germline ends came to 11 bases. CDR1 SNHLY and CDR2 FYNNEI come from the germline V gene. CDR3 region: CASTPGRTDTQYF. CDR3 DNA sequence: TGTGCCAGCACCCCTGGACGTACAGATACGCAGTATTTT.

The V call is TRBV4-3, the J call TRBJ2-7; 7 nucleotides line up with TRBD2. Trimming took 1 base from V and 4 from J; bases not matched to a gene: 10. The CDR3 has 16 amino acids. Looked up from germline, CDR1 is LGHNA and CDR2 is YSLEER. CDR3 coding DNA: TGCGCCAGCAGCCAAGGGTCTCGAGGAGCGGGGTACGAGCAGTACTTC. This codes for CASSQGSRGAGYEQYF.

In the case of this clone: Other DNA sequences in this specimen translate into the identical CDR3. This chain connects TRBV6-1 to TRBJ2-2; 7 bases map to TRBD1. After removal of 8 bases from V and 3 bases from J, the junction contained 3 bases not matched to a gene. The CDR3 contains 13 residues. Germline V CDR1 and CDR2: MNHNS, SASEGT. This CDR3 is CASDRADTGELFF. The CDR3 DNA sequence: TGTGCCAGCGACAGGGCCGACACCGGGGAGCTGTTTTTT.

This chain joins TRBV5-6 and TRBJ2-1; tentatively, D is TRBD2 (6 bases). The CDR3 spans 15 residues. CDR1 and CDR2 (germline): SGHDT, YYEEEE. Between the trimmed V and J ends, which lost 6 bases and 2 bases, there was a span of 15 bases. DNA for the CDR3: TGTGCCAGCACCTCGATGACGGGAGCCTACAATGAGCAGTTCTTC. Protein: CASTSMTGAYNEQFF. Looking up the rest from reference TRBV5-6 and TRBJ2-1 gives the full variable domain: DAGVTQSPTHLIKTRGQQVTLRCSPKSGHDTVSWYQQALGQGPQFIFQYYEEEERQRGNFPDRFSGHQFPNYSSELNVNALLLGDSALYLCASTSMTGAYNEQFFGPGTRLTVL.

The chain couples TRBV20-1 to TRBJ2-7; possible D gene TRBD1, 6 bases. With 5 bases removed from V and 7 bases from J, the gap between germline ends came to 9 bases. This CDR3 contains 10 residues. CDR1 and CDR2 (germline): DFQATT, SNEGSKA (reference sequence). The CDR3 region is CSAYDREQYF. For the CDR3, the DNA is TGCAGTGCTTATGACAGGGAGCAGTACTTC.

This chain links TRBV19 with TRBJ1-1; the D gene is possibly TRBD1 (6 bases). The germline CDR1 and CDR2 sequences are LNHDA and SQIVND (reference sequence). This CDR3 contains 12 residues. The V and J ends lost 5 bases and 5 bases respectively, with 9 bases between them. CDR3 in DNA: TGTGCCAGTAGTGGAGGGGGTACTGAAGCTTTCTTT. This sequence encodes CASSGGGTEAFF.

The table lists this clone with a count of one. This chain joins TRBV7-6 and TRBJ1-2; 9 bases are a match to TRBD1. Germline V gene sequence: CDR1 SGHVS, CDR2 FNYEAQ. This CDR3 is 17 amino acids long. The V gene end was trimmed by 1 base and the J gene end by 2 bases; junction bases not matched to a gene: 8. CDR3 sequence reads: CASSLGGGTGINYGYTF. The CDR3 bases are TGTGCCAGCAGCTTAGGTGGTGGGACAGGGATAAACTATGGCTACACCTTC. Full variable domain (rest looked up from reference TRBV7-6 and TRBJ1-2): GAGVSQSPRYKVTKRGQDVALRCDPISGHVSLYWYRQALGQGPEFLTYFNYEAQQDKSGLPNDRFSAERPEGSISTLTIQRTEQRDSAMYRCASSLGGGTGINYGYTFGSGTRLTVV.

The chain uses TRBV6-5 and TRBJ2-1; weak D call: TRBD2 (6 bases). The length of the CDR3 is 16 residues. V was trimmed by 0 bases and J by 6 bases, leaving 15 bases between them. Germline V CDR1 and CDR2: MNHEY, SVGAGI. Here the CDR3 reads CASSYSSGERPNEQFF. The CDR3 coding sequence is TGTGCCAGCAGTTACTCGTCGGGGGAGCGTCCCAATGAGCAGTTCTTC.

The chain combines TRBV4-1 with TRBJ1-1; D unclear. Trimming shortened V by 4 bases and J by 7 bases, and 13 bases separated the two germline ends. From germline, CDR1 is MGHRA and CDR2 YSYEKL. The CDR3 has 13 amino acids. The DNA of the CDR3 is TGCGCCAGCAGCCTAGAGGGTCCGCGTGAAGCTTTCTTT. Its protein product is CASSLEGPREAFF.

Note on this clone: The same CDR3 arises from other DNA sequences in this sample as well. This chain uses TRBV4-1 with TRBJ2-5; D gene ambiguous. Germline V gene lookup returns CDR1 MGHRA and CDR2 YSYEKL. CDR3 length equals 13 residues. The V end lost 0 bases, the J end lost 3 bases, and 5 bases lay between the germline ends. The CDR3 loop is CASSQDPEETQYF. In DNA, the CDR3 is TGCGCCAGCAGCCAAGATCCCGAAGAGACCCAGTACTTC.

This chain links TRBV2 with TRBJ2-5, with 10 positions matching TRBD1. The trim removed 2 bases at V and 4 bases at J, leaving 10 bases unmatched. The CDR3 sequence is 17 residues long. CDR1 is SNHLY, CDR2 FYNNEI, per germline. The DNA for the CDR3 is TGTGCCAGCAGTGAACCCCGGGACAGGGGAGATGGAGAGACCCAGTACTTC. Amino acid sequence: CASSEPRDRGDGETQYF.

The chain carries TRBV7-2 and TRBJ2-6; TRBD2 matches at 8 bases. The CDR3 spans 19 residues. Germline V gene data show CDR1 as SGHTA and CDR2 as FQGNSA. The junction had 12 bases not matched to a gene; V was cut back by 5 bases and J by 0 bases. This chain's CDR3 is CASSRYSGTSYSGANVLTF. For the CDR3, the DNA is TGTGCCAGCAGCCGGTACTCTGGGACTAGTTACTCTGGGGCCAACGTCCTGACTTTC.

The chain links TRBV5-1 to TRBJ2-1; D uncertain. The CDR3 covers 13 residues. Per germline, CDR1 SGHRS and CDR2 YFSETQ. V lost 2 bases and J 6 bases, leaving 9 bases between the germline ends. CDR3 DNA sequence: TGCGCCAGCAGCTTTTATAGTAGCAATGAGCAGTTCTTC. It yields the protein CASSFYSSNEQFF.

The chain couples TRBV9 to TRBJ1-1; 7 positions match TRBD1. J gave up 4 bases and V 3 bases, and 6 bases lay outside the gene matches. Germline V gives CDR1 SGDLS, CDR2 YYNGEE. This CDR3 comprises 14 residues. Written as DNA, the CDR3 is TGTGCCAGCAGCGACGGACAGGAGGGCACTGAAGCTTTCTTT. It codes for CASSDGQEGTEAFF.